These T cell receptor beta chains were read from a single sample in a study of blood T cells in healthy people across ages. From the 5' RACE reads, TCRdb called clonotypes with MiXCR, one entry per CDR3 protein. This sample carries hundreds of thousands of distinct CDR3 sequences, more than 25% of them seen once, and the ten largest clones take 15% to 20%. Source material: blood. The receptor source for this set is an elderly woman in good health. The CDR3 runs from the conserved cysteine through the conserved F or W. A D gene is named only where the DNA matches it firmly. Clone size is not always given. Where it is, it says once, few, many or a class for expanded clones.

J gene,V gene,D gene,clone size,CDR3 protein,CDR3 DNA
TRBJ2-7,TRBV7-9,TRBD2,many,CASSTGTSGGIYEQYF,TGTGCCAGCAGCACCGGGACTAGCGGAGGCATCTACGAGCAGTACTTC
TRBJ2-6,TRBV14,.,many,CASSPPDGTGANVLTF,TGTGCCAGCAGCCCCCCCGACGGGACTGGGGCCAACGTCCTGACTTTC
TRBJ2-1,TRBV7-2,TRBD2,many,CASSLAPSGGLGNEQFF,TGTGCCAGCAGCTTAGCGCCTAGCGGGGGGCTTGGGAATGAGCAGTTCTTC
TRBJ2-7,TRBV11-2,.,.,CASSLRPSVNYEQYF,TGTGCCAGCAGCCTCCGTCCCTCAGTCAACTACGAGCAGTACTTC
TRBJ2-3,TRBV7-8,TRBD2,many,CASSLDLAGGNTDTQYF,TGTGCCAGCAGCTTAGATCTAGCGGGGGGGAACACAGATACGCAGTATTTT
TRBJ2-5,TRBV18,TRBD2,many,CASSPPSGRETQYF,TGTGCCAGCTCACCACCCTCCGGGAGGGAGACCCAGTACTTC
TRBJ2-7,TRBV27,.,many,CASSPDTKTSYEQYF,TGTGCCAGCAGCCCGGACACAAAAACTTCCTACGAGCAGTACTTC
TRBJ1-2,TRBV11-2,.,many,CASSSQGINGYTF,TGTGCCAGCAGCTCTCAGGGTATCAATGGCTACACCTTC
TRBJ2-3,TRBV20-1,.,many,CSARDSRASTDTQYF,TGCAGTGCTAGAGACTCTAGAGCTAGCACAGATACGCAGTATTTT
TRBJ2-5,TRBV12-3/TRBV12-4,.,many,CASSPERYETQYF,TGTGCCAGCAGTCCAGAGAGGTACGAGACCCAGTACTTC